Below, 23 T cell receptor beta chains from the same sample are listed, as sequenced in a study of blood T cell repertoires in COVID-19. Method: immunoSEQ multiplex PCR; TCRdb's copy keeps in-frame clones and lacks some. The sample records some 150,000 clones, about 80% being singletons. Sequencing was carried out using peripheral blood. The origin of the receptors is a woman in her sixties with acute or convalescent COVID-19.

This clone was picked up a small number of times. The chain combines TRBV7-9 with TRBJ1-5; 7 nucleotides align to TRBD1. The V gene's germline CDR1 is SEHNR and CDR2 FQNEAQ (reference sequence). The CDR3 is made up of 15 amino acids. With 4 bases clipped from V and 7 bases from J, the junction kept 10 bases outside the gene matches. CDR3 sequence: CASSSETGVGQPQHF. CDR3 sequence (DNA): TGTGCCAGCAGCTCAGAAACAGGGGTGGGCCAGCCCCAGCATTTT.

This chain joins TRBV19 and TRBJ2-1, with 16 bases aligning to TRBD2. Per germline, CDR1 LNHDA and CDR2 SQIVND (reference sequence). This CDR3 has 16 amino acids. J was trimmed by 0 bases and V by 10 bases; bases with no gene match: 3. The CDR3 DNA reads TGTGCCACCGGGACTAGCGGGGGGGGCTCCTACAATGAGCAGTTCTTC. This translates into CATGTSGGGSYNEQFF. Full variable domain (missing parts from reference TRBV19 and TRBJ2-1): DGGITQSPKYLFRKEGQNVTLSCEQNLNHDAMYWYRQDPGQGLRLIYYSQIVNDFQKGDIAEGYSVSREKKESFPLTVTSAQKNPTAFYLCATGTSGGGSYNEQFFGPGTRLTVL.

The chain carries TRBV6-6 and TRBJ1-1; a possible D gene is TRBD1 (5 bases). CDR3 length: 14 amino acids. The germline V gene encodes CDR1 MNHNY and CDR2 SVGAGI (reference sequence). Deletions cut 4 bases from V and 1 base from J, with 10 bases between. CDR3 coding DNA: TGTGCCAGCAGTTCCGGACAACGGAACACTGAAGCTTTCTTT. This translates into CASSSGQRNTEAFF.

The V call is TRBV2, the J call TRBJ1-5, with 7 bases matching TRBD1. CDR3 length: 14 amino acids. Germline V gene lookup returns CDR1 SNHLY and CDR2 FYNNEI. Trimming took 4 bases from V and 5 from J; bases not matched to a gene: 5. CDR3 amino acids: CASSGGQLYQPQHF. The DNA for the CDR3 is TGTGCCAGCAGTGGGGGACAGTTGTATCAGCCCCAGCATTTT.

This clone has only one observation. The genes are TRBV7-6 and TRBJ2-1; TRBD2 matches at 9 bases. The CDR3 contains 15 residues. V trimming: 4 bases; J trimming: 2 bases; junction bases outside the gene matches: 3. In germline, CDR1 is SGHVS, CDR2 FNYEAQ. The CDR3 is CASSSLAGPYNEQFF. CDR3 DNA: TGTGCCAGCAGCTCTCTAGCGGGGCCCTACAATGAGCAGTTCTTC.

The chain's CDR3 is CASSSGTGILEPQHF. In DNA, the CDR3 is TGCGCCAGCAGTTCCGGGACAGGGATACTAGAGCCCCAGCATTTT. V and J are TRBV5-1 and TRBJ1-5; 9 bases map to TRBD1. Germline-derived CDR1 and CDR2 are SGHRS and YFSETQ. Germline trimming cut 5 bases from V and 8 bases from J; bases unmatched to any gene: 11. The CDR3 has 15 residues.

The chain uses TRBV7-3 and TRBJ2-1, with TRBD2 identical over 10 bases. This CDR3 is 17 amino acids long. CDR1 is SGHTA and CDR2 is FQGTGA in the germline V gene. Trimming removed 2 bases from V and 7 bases from J; junction bases left unmatched: 11. DNA for the CDR3: TGTGCCAGCAGCTTACGTCCAGCGGGGGGGCCTGGAAATGAGCAGTTCTTC. Translated: CASSLRPAGGPGNEQFF.

The chain is built from TRBV7-9 and TRBJ1-4; TRBD1 matches 8 bases. This CDR3 is built from 13 residues. V shed 5 bases, J shed 7 bases, and the junction held 3 bases outside the gene matches. Looked up from germline, CDR1 is SEHNR and CDR2 is FQNEAQ (reference sequence). CDR3 protein: CASSLGQGEKLFF. The DNA of the CDR3 is TGTGCCAGCAGCCTCGGACAGGGTGAAAAACTGTTTTTT. The full variable domain, in which reference TRBV7-9 and TRBJ1-4 provide the parts outside the CDR3, is DTGVSQNPRHKITKRGQNVTFRCDPISEHNRLYWYRQTLGQGPEFLTYFQNEAQLEKSRLLSDRFSAERPKGSFSTLEIQRTEQGDSAMYLCASSLGQGEKLFFGSGTQLSVL.

The genes are TRBV5-1 and TRBJ2-5, with TRBD1 identical over 10 bases. Germline CDR1 reads SGHRS; CDR2 reads YFSETQ. The CDR3 spans 15 residues. Trimming cost V 6 bases and J 3 bases; bases outside gene matches: 8. Here the CDR3 reads CASIESGTGEETQYF. The CDR3, as DNA: TGCGCCAGCATCGAATCCGGGACAGGGGAAGAGACCCAGTACTTC.

V and J are TRBV3-1 (or the pseudogene TRBV3-2) and TRBJ2-5, with D possibly being TRBD2 (5 bases). Trimming removed 1 base at V and 7 bases at J, with 10 bases between. CDR1 LGHDT and CDR2 YNNKEL come from the germline V gene (reference sequence). CDR3 size: 13 residues. Here the CDR3 reads CASSQGSEGTQYF. CDR3 nucleotides: TGTGCCAGCAGCCAAGGGTCAGAGGGGACCCAGTACTTC.

The chain carries TRBV3-1 (or the pseudogene TRBV3-2) and TRBJ2-6; 8 positions agree with TRBD1. Germline trimming cut 5 bases from V and 0 bases from J; bases unmatched to any gene: 9. This CDR3 is 18 amino acids long. Germline CDR1 reads LGHDT; CDR2 reads YNNKEL (reference sequence). DNA for the CDR3: TGTGCCAGCAGCTCCTCCGGGACAGGCCTCTCTGGGGCCAACGTCCTGACTTTC. The encoded protein is CASSSSGTGLSGANVLTF.

A single count supports this clone. The V gene is TRBV9, the J gene TRBJ1-2; D might be TRBD1 (6 bases). The CDR3 is made up of 16 amino acids. The germline V and J ends were trimmed by 3 bases and 0 bases, with 15 bases remaining between them. The germline CDR1 and CDR2 sequences are SGDLS and YYNGEE. CDR3 protein: CASSAQTGITNYGYTF. The CDR3 DNA sequence: TGTGCCAGCAGCGCACAAACAGGGATCACTAACTATGGCTACACCTTC.

This chain links TRBV19 with TRBJ1-2; weak D call: TRBD1 (5 bases). The CDR3 is 14 residues long. Trimming took off 1 base at V and 4 bases at J, with 10 bases between the two ends. Germline assignment: CDR1 LNHDA and CDR2 SQIVND (reference sequence). CDR3: CASSIAGETYGYTF. The CDR3 DNA reads as TGTGCCAGTAGTATAGCGGGGGAGACCTATGGCTACACCTTC.

This clone was seen once. J is TRBJ2-7 and V is TRBV5-1; tentatively, D is TRBD2 (6 bases). Trimming pared 0 bases from V and 2 bases from J, leaving 6 bases between. Germline CDR1 SGHRS, CDR2 YFSETQ. The CDR3 runs to 13 residues. The CDR3 DNA sequence: TGCGCCAGCAGCTTGGGGGAGGCCTACGAGCAGTACGTC. This encodes CASSLGEAYEQYV.

This clone occurred once. This chain joins TRBV5-1 and TRBJ1-4, with D uncertain. CDR1 and CDR2 from the germline V gene are SGHRS and YFSETQ. The CDR3 spans 12 residues. Trimming stripped 2 bases from V and 6 bases from J, with 5 bases between. This CDR3 is CASSFSDEKLFF. The CDR3 bases are TGCGCCAGCAGCTTTTCGGATGAAAAACTGTTTTTT.

The V call is TRBV4-2, the J call TRBJ2-5; 12 positions match TRBD2. With V trimmed by 4 bases and J by 3 bases, 6 bases remained unmatched. Germline-derived CDR1 and CDR2 are LGHNA and YNFKEQ. The CDR3 extends over 16 amino acids. DNA for the CDR3: TGTGCCAGCAGCCCTAGCGGGGGGGCTGGGGAAGAGACCCAGTACTTC. Translating it yields CASSPSGGAGEETQYF.

The sample holds one count of this clone. CDR3 amino acids: CASSYSPSSTDTQYF. CDR3 nucleotides: TGTGCCAGCAGTTACTCTCCCAGTAGCACAGATACGCAGTATTTT. The rearrangement uses TRBV6-5 and TRBJ2-3; D call uncertain. Looked up from germline, CDR1 is MNHEY and CDR2 is SVGAGI. V lost 0 bases and J 0 bases, leaving 7 bases between the germline ends. The CDR3 consists of 15 residues.

This clone appeared once. This chain uses TRBV7-3 with TRBJ1-2, with D possibly being TRBD1 (5 bases). The length of the CDR3 is 15 residues. Trimming took off 5 bases at V and 7 bases at J, with 20 bases between the two ends. Germline V gene lookup returns CDR1 SGHTA and CDR2 FQGTGA. The CDR3 loop is CASSLDSSGRGGYTF. For the CDR3, the DNA is TGTGCCAGCAGCCTTGACTCTTCGGGGAGGGGTGGCTACACCTTC.

This clone has just a few counts. The V gene is TRBV19, the J gene TRBJ1-5; weak D call: TRBD1 (6 bases). CDR1 LNHDA and CDR2 SQIVND come from the germline V gene (reference sequence). V lost 4 bases, J lost 7 bases, and 14 bases lay in between. This CDR3 region has 14 residues. The CDR3 spells CASSTTGLGQPQHF. The CDR3 DNA follows: TGTGCCAGTAGTACCACAGGGCTCGGGCAGCCCCAGCATTTT.

The rearrangement links TRBV3-1 (or the pseudogene TRBV3-2) to TRBJ2-3; TRBD1 might be the D (5 bases). V was pared by 4 bases and J by 8 bases, with 22 bases between. Per germline, CDR1 LGHDT and CDR2 YNNKEL (reference sequence). The CDR3 contains 16 residues. The CDR3 sequence: CASSRERTTPSPTQYF. CDR3 DNA: TGTGCCAGCAGCCGCGAACGGACAACCCCTTCTCCTACGCAGTATTTT.

The chain is built from TRBV5-1 and TRBJ2-2, with a tentative D call TRBD2 (5 bases). The ends were cut back, 3 bases at V and 1 base at J, with 13 bases in the middle. There are 16 residues in the CDR3. Per the germline V gene, CDR1 is SGHRS and CDR2 is YFSETQ. The DNA for the CDR3 is TGCGCCAGCAGCTCCCAAAGAGGGAGGAACACCGGGGAGCTGTTTTTT. It codes for CASSSQRGRNTGELFF.

The gene calls are TRBV12-3 or TRBV12-4 and TRBJ1-2; a weak D match, TRBD1 (6 bases). The V gene lost 6 bases and the J gene lost 4 bases, with 9 bases spanning the gap. The CDR3 runs 12 residues. The CDR3 is CASRGQFYGYTF. For the CDR3, the DNA is TGTGCCAGCAGAGGACAGTTCTATGGCTACACCTTC.

The genes are TRBV5-8 and TRBJ1-3; D not resolved. CDR1 is SGHTS and CDR2 is YDEGEE in the germline V gene. With 4 bases removed from V and 3 bases from J, the gap between germline ends came to 11 bases. The CDR3 totals 14 residues. In DNA form, the CDR3 reads TGTGCCAGCAGCCTTGGAGCAGTTGGAAACACCATATATTTT. Residues: CASSLGAVGNTIYF.